This TCR beta chain was captured by sequencing in a study of T cell repertoires in aging, cancer and after chemotherapy. About this clonotype: Its antigen is as yet unknown.

General study points: Loss of evenness, beyond lost richness, contributed to age-related TCR diversity decline in cancer patients. Rebound thymic output was suggested by rising median generation probability during chemotherapy in each cancer cohort. Age-matched healthy donors had significantly more diverse, less clonal blood TCR repertoires than untreated cancer patients.

The CDR3 sequence is 18 residues long. Losses at the gene ends were 8 bases for V and 5 bases for J; bases not matched to a gene: 19. The germline CDR1 and CDR2 sequences are SGHVS and FNYEAQ. Rearranged V-D-J TRB sequences were amplified with a mixed TRB-A/B primer pool. A single record per CDR3 protein comes from TCRdb applying MiXCR to the multiplex PCR reads. The sample shows about 1,800 distinct CDR3 sequences, 20% to 25% of them seen only once. TCR beta rearrangements were amplified from peripheral blood genomic DNA. The receptor was derived from a human donor with a solid tumor. What was sequenced was blood. V usage is TRBV7-6 and J usage is TRBJ2-5; TRBD2 agrees at 11 bases. CDR3 region: CASALGLAGGGPPETQYF. Here the CDR3 DNA reads TGTGCCAGCGCCCTGGGGCTAGCGGGAGGTGGTCCTCCGGAGACCCAGTACTTC.